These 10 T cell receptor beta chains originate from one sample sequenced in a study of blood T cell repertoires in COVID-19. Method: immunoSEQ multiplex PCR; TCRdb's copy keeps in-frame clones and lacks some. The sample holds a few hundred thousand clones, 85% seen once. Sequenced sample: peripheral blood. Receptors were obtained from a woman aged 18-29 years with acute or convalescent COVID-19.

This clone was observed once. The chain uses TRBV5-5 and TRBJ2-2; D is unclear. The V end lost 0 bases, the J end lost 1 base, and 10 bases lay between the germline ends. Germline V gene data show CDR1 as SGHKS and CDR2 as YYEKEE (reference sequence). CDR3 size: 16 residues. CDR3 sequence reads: CASSLVPGVNTGELFF. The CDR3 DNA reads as TGTGCCAGCAGCTTGGTTCCCGGAGTGAACACCGGGGAGCTGTTTTTT.

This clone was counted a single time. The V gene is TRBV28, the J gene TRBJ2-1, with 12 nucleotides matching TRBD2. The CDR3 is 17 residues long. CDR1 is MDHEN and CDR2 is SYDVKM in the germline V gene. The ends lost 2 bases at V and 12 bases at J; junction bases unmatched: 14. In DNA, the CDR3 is TGTGCCAGCAGTTTAACCCCGGGACTAGCGGGTGGGGGAGGGCAGTTCTTC. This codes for CASSLTPGLAGGGGQFF.

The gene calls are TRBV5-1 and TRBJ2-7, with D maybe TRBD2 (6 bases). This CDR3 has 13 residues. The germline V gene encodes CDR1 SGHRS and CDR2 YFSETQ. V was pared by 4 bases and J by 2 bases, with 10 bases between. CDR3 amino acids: CASSPGSTYEQYF. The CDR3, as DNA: TGCGCCAGCAGCCCCGGGAGTACCTACGAGCAGTACTTC.

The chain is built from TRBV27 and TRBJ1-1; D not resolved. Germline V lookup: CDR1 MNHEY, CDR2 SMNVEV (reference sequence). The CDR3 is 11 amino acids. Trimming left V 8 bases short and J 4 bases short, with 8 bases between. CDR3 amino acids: CASETSTEAFF. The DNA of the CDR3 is TGTGCCAGCGAAACTTCCACTGAAGCTTTCTTT.

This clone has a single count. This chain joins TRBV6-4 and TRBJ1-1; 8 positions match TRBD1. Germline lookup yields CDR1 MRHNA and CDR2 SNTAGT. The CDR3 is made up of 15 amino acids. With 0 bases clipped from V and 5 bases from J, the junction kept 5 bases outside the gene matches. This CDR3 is CASSDSAQGGTEAFF. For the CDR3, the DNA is TGTGCCAGCAGTGACTCCGCACAGGGGGGGACTGAAGCTTTCTTT.

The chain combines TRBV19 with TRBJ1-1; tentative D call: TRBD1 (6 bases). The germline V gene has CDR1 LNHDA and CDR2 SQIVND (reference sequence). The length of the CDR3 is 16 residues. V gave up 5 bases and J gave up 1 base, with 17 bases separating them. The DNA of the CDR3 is TGTGCCAGTAGTCGATCACCGCCGGGACAGAACACTGAAGCTTTCTTT. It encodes CASSRSPPGQNTEAFF.

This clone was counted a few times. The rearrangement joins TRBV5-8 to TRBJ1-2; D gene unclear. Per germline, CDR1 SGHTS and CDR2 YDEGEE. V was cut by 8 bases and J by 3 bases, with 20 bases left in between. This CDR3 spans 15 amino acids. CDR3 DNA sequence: TGTGCCAGTACCACTCCACCCGACATATACTATGGCTACACCTTC. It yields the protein CASTTPPDIYYGYTF.

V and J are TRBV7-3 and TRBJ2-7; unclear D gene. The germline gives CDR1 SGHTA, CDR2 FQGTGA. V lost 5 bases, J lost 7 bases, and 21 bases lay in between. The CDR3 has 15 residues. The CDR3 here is CASSPSTYEKDEQYF. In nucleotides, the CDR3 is TGTGCCAGCAGCCCATCGACATACGAAAAAGATGAGCAGTACTTC.

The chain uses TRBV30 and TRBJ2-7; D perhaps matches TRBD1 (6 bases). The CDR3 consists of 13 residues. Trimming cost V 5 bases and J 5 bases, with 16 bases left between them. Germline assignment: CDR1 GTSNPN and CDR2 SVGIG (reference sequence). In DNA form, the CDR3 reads TGTGCCTGGCGACAGGCCCGGGTGGACGAGCAGTACTTC. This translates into CAWRQARVDEQYF.

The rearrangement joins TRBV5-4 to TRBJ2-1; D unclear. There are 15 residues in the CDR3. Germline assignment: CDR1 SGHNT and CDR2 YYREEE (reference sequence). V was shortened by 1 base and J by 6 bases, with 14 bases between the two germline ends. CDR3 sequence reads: CASSLNRGTRNEQFF. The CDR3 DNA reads TGTGCCAGCAGCTTGAATCGCGGTACCCGCAATGAGCAGTTCTTC.